The 2 T cell receptor beta chains reported below all come from one sample, sequenced in a study of blood T cell repertoires in COVID-19. The data were produced by immunoSEQ multiplex PCR, yet TCRdb's version contains in-frame clones alone and is incomplete. The sample gives 180,000 or so clones, 80% to 90% of which show up once; more than 9.5% is in the top ten. The sample comprised peripheral blood. The origin of the receptors is a woman aged 40 to 50 with COVID-19, enrolled during active disease.

This sequence joins TRBV6-5 and TRBJ1-1; D gene ambiguous. The CDR3 extends over 14 amino acids. The V gene lost 0 bases and the J gene lost 1 base, with 6 bases spanning the gap. The germline V gene has CDR1 MNHEY and CDR2 SVGAGI. CDR3 bases: TGTGCCAGCAGTTACTCGGAGGGGAACACTGAAGCTTTCTTT. Translating it yields CASSYSEGNTEAFF.

The rearrangement joins TRBV3-1 (or the pseudogene TRBV3-2) to TRBJ2-1; TRBD1 matches at 7 bases. Unmatched junction bases numbered 9, after V lost 0 bases and J lost 10 bases. The CDR3 is 15 residues long. Germline-derived CDR1 and CDR2 are LGHDT and YNNKEL (reference sequence). The CDR3 reads CASSQDNQGGREQFF. In DNA, the CDR3 is TGTGCCAGCAGCCAAGATAATCAAGGGGGCAGGGAGCAGTTCTTC.